Shown below are 20 T cell receptor beta chains from a single sample sequenced in a study of radiotherapy plus CTLA-4 blockade in lung cancer. This table comes from immunoSEQ multiplex PCR, and its TCRdb copy is limited to in-frame clones, with some not included. The repertoire consists of tens of thousands of clones, with approximately 86% occurring once and the leading ten covering 16%. The material was peripheral blood, obtained from a patient treated with radiotherapy plus ipilimumab. All receptors come from a human donor with non-small cell lung cancer that progressed on radiotherapy plus ipilimumab.

This chain uses TRBV7-2 with TRBJ2-2, with D perhaps assigned TRBD1 or TRBD2 (5 bases each). V was cut by 1 base and J by 0 bases, with 15 bases left in between. CDR1 is SGHTA, CDR2 FQGNSA, per germline. This CDR3 has 18 amino acids. CDR3 protein: CASSLGPPGPANTGELFF. The CDR3 DNA sequence: TGTGCCAGCAGCTTAGGGCCCCCGGGACCAGCGAACACCGGGGAGCTGTTTTTT.

This chain links TRBV2 with TRBJ1-2; tentative D call: TRBD1 (6 bases). The CDR3 has 14 residues. Germline CDR1 and CDR2: SNHLY and FYNNEI. The germline V and J ends were trimmed by 6 bases and 4 bases, with 15 bases remaining between them. The CDR3 sequence is CASREGGGTYGYTF. The CDR3 region has the DNA TGTGCCAGCAGAGAGGGGGGGGGCACCTATGGCTACACCTTC.

This chain joins TRBV6-6 and TRBJ2-7; D is ambiguous. Germline CDR1 MNHNY, CDR2 SVGAGI (reference sequence). The V end was cut by 6 bases, the J end by 7 bases, with 10 bases between. The CDR3 runs 11 residues. The CDR3 sequence is CASSQLREQYF. In nucleotides, the CDR3 is TGTGCCAGCAGCCAACTAAGAGAGCAGTACTTC.

The CDR3 sequence is CAWRGLAGAHYEQYF. The CDR3 DNA follows: TGTGCCTGGAGAGGACTAGCGGGAGCCCACTACGAGCAGTACTTC. The chain couples TRBV30 to TRBJ2-7; 13 bases align to TRBD2. Germline V lookup: CDR1 GTSNPN, CDR2 SVGIG (reference sequence). The CDR3 is made up of 15 amino acids. Losses at the gene ends were 3 bases for V and 3 bases for J; bases not matched to a gene: 5.

This chain links TRBV27 with TRBJ1-5; 7 bases agree with TRBD1. V lost 5 bases, J lost 7 bases, and 11 bases stayed unmatched. Germline assignment: CDR1 MNHEY and CDR2 SMNVEV (reference sequence). This CDR3 has 15 amino acids. The CDR3 spells CASSRQGDGRQPQHF. CDR3 in DNA: TGTGCCAGCAGTAGGCAGGGGGACGGAAGGCAGCCCCAGCATTTT.

V gene TRBV2 combines with J gene TRBJ2-2; 10 bases map to TRBD1. The V and J ends lost 6 bases and 3 bases, in that order; junction bases with no gene match: 1. CDR3 length: 14 residues. Germline V gene lookup returns CDR1 SNHLY and CDR2 FYNNEI. The CDR3 DNA reads as TGTGCCAGCAGGGGGACAGGGGACACCGGGGAGCTGTTTTTT. Translation gives CASRGTGDTGELFF.

J is TRBJ2-1 and V is TRBV4-1, with D unclear. The CDR3 is 16 amino acids. Germline CDR1 is MGHRA and CDR2 is YSYEKL. V was shortened by 1 base and J by 0 bases, with 10 bases between the two germline ends. The CDR3 is CASSQVLGSSYNEQFF. Here the CDR3 DNA reads TGCGCCAGCAGCCAAGTACTTGGTAGCTCCTACAATGAGCAGTTCTTC.

The V and J genes are TRBV5-6 and TRBJ2-5; 14 nucleotides agree with TRBD2. The V segment lost 0 bases and the J segment 4 bases; nucleotides outside the gene matches: 2. Per the germline V gene, CDR1 is SGHDT and CDR2 is YYEEEE. CDR3 length: 16 residues. CDR3 DNA: TGTGCCAGCAGCTTGGTCGGGACTAGCGGGAGAGAGACCCAGTACTTC. Translating gives CASSLVGTSGRETQYF.

This chain links TRBV9 with TRBJ2-3; 10 bases match TRBD2. This CDR3 has 15 residues. CDR1 is SGDLS, CDR2 YYNGEE, per germline. V trimming: 2 bases; J trimming: 4 bases; junction bases outside the gene matches: 4. The CDR3 loop reads CASSVLLAGADTQYF. In DNA form, the CDR3 reads TGTGCCAGCAGCGTTCTCCTAGCGGGGGCAGATACGCAGTATTTT.

The chain uses TRBV14 and TRBJ2-2, with unresolved D. Trimming stripped 1 base from V and 4 bases from J, with 4 bases between. The CDR3 has 13 residues. The germline CDR1 and CDR2 sequences are SGHDN and FVKESK. The CDR3 nucleotides are TGTGCCAGCAGCCAAGTTAGCACCGGGGAGCTGTTTTTT. This translates into CASSQVSTGELFF.

This clone has just one count. The chain combines TRBV5-6 with TRBJ1-5; 9 positions match TRBD1. Germline CDR1 SGHDT, CDR2 YYEEEE. J gave up 4 bases and V 4 bases, and 9 bases lay outside the gene matches. The CDR3 is 16 amino acids. CDR3 loop: CASSLTPGQGNQPQHF. Here the CDR3 DNA reads TGTGCCAGCAGCCTGACACCGGGACAGGGTAATCAGCCCCAGCATTTT.

The chain links TRBV9 to TRBJ2-5, with TRBD2 as a possible D gene (7 bases). With 0 bases removed from V and 2 bases from J, the gap between germline ends came to 14 bases. CDR1 is SGDLS, CDR2 YYNGEE, per germline. The CDR3 is made up of 16 amino acids. The CDR3 sequence is CASSVAGGAGQETQYF. The CDR3 DNA is TGTGCCAGCAGCGTAGCTGGGGGGGCGGGTCAAGAGACCCAGTACTTC.

This chain's CDR3 is CAWSVQDTGELFF. The CDR3 coding sequence is TGTGCCTGGAGTGTACAGGACACCGGGGAGCTGTTTTTT. The V call is TRBV30, the J call TRBJ2-2; a weak D match, TRBD1 (5 bases). CDR1 is GTSNPN, CDR2 SVGIG, per germline (reference sequence). The CDR3 is 13 residues long. V lost 0 bases and J lost 3, with 5 bases in between.

This chain uses TRBV7-2 with TRBJ2-7; TRBD1 aligns across 12 bases. Germline CDR1 SGHTA, CDR2 FQGNSA. This CDR3 region has 16 residues. V lost 5 bases to trimming and J lost 5 bases; unmatched junction nucleotides: 10. This CDR3 reads CASSLHTGTGGNEQYF. The CDR3 coding sequence is TGTGCCAGCAGCCTTCATACCGGGACAGGGGGCAACGAGCAGTACTTC.

The chain joins TRBV9 to TRBJ1-6; a possible D gene is TRBD1 (6 bases). The germline CDR1 and CDR2 sequences are SGDLS and YYNGEE. Trimming took 4 bases from V and 0 from J, leaving 11 bases between them. This CDR3 has 16 residues. The CDR3 sequence is CASSKEGGSYNSPLHF. CDR3 bases: TGTGCCAGCAGCAAGGAAGGGGGCTCCTATAATTCACCCCTCCACTTT.

The V gene is TRBV5-1, the J gene TRBJ1-4; TRBD1 is a possible D gene (6 bases). Trimming stripped 0 bases from V and 7 bases from J, with 13 bases between. The CDR3 covers 15 residues. CDR1 is SGHRS, CDR2 YFSETQ, per germline. The CDR3 sequence is CASSLGYAGVEKLFF. Written as DNA, the CDR3 is TGCGCCAGCAGCTTGGGGTACGCAGGGGTTGAAAAACTGTTTTTT. The whole variable domain, filled in from reference TRBV5-1 and TRBJ1-4, reads KAGVTQTPRYLIKTRGQQVTLSCSPISGHRSVSWYQQTPGQGLQFLFEYFSETQRNKGNFPGRFSGRQFSNSRSEMNVSTLELGDSALYLCASSLGYAGVEKLFFGSGTQLSVL.

This chain uses TRBV5-4 with TRBJ2-5, with TRBD2 identical over 11 bases. The CDR3 contains 15 residues. The germline V gene has CDR1 SGHNT and CDR2 YYREEE (reference sequence). V shed 4 bases and J 5 bases; nucleotides not matched to a gene: 7. The CDR3 spells CASSPTSGSGETQYF. For the CDR3, the DNA is TGTGCCAGCAGCCCAACTAGCGGGAGCGGCGAGACCCAGTACTTC.

This chain links TRBV18 with TRBJ2-7; D unresolved. Trimming cost V 3 bases and J 0 bases, with 9 bases left between them. CDR3 length: 14 amino acids. Germline V gene data show CDR1 as KGHSH and CDR2 as LQKENI. The CDR3 nucleotides read TGTGCCAGCTCACCCTACACCCTCTCCTACGAGCAGTACTTC. Translation gives CASSPYTLSYEQYF.

The chain combines TRBV7-2 with TRBJ1-4; D may be TRBD1 (5 bases). The CDR3 consists of 16 residues. Trimming stripped 0 bases from V and 2 bases from J, with 10 bases between. CDR1 and CDR2 (germline): SGHTA, FQGNSA. The DNA for the CDR3 is TGTGCCAGCAGCTTAGCCCTCGCAGGGACTAATGAAAAACTGTTTTTT. Translation: CASSLALAGTNEKLFF.

In this sample, this clone turned up once. The chain joins TRBV4-2 to TRBJ2-5; 11 nucleotides agree with TRBD2. The CDR3 is 17 residues long. Losses at the gene ends were 0 bases for V and 1 base for J; bases not matched to a gene: 4. Germline CDR1 is LGHNA and CDR2 is YNFKEQ. The CDR3 protein is CASSQDQTSGTQETQYF. CDR3 nucleotide sequence: TGTGCCAGCAGCCAAGATCAGACTAGCGGGACCCAAGAGACCCAGTACTTC.